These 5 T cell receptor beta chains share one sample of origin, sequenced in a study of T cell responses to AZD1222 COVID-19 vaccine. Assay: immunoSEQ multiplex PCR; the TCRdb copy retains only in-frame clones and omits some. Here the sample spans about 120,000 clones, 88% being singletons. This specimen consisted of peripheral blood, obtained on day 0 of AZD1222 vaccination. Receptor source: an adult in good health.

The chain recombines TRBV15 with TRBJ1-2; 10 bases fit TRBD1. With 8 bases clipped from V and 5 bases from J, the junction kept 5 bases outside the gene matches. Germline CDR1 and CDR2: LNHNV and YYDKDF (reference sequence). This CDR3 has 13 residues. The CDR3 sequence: CATATGQGYGYTF. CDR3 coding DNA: TGTGCCACCGCCACGGGACAGGGGTATGGCTACACCTTC.

CDR3: CASSTMGDYADTQYF. The CDR3 DNA is TGCGCCAGCAGCACCATGGGGGATTACGCAGATACGCAGTATTTT. The rearrangement links TRBV5-1 to TRBJ2-3; perhaps D is TRBD1 or TRBD2 (5 bases each). The CDR3 length is 15 residues. V dropped 4 bases and J dropped 4 bases, with 16 bases sitting between them. Germline CDR1 and CDR2: SGHRS and YFSETQ.

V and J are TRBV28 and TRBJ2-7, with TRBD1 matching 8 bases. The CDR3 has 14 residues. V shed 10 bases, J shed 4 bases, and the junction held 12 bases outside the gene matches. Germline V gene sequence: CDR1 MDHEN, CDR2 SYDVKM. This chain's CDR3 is CATRRTGSVYEQYF. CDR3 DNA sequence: TGTGCCACCCGCCGGACAGGGAGTGTATACGAGCAGTACTTC. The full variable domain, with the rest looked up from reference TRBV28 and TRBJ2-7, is DVKVTQSSRYLVKRTGEKVFLECVQDMDHENMFWYRQDPGLGLRLIYFSYDVKMKEKGDIPEGYSVSREKKERFSLILESASTNQTSMYLCATRRTGSVYEQYFGPGTRLTVT.

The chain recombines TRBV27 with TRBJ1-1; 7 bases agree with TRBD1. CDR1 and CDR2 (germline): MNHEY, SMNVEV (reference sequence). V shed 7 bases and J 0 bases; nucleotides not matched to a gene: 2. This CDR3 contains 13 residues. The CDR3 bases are TGTGCCAGCACGGGACAGTTGAACACTGAAGCTTTCTTT. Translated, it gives CASTGQLNTEAFF.

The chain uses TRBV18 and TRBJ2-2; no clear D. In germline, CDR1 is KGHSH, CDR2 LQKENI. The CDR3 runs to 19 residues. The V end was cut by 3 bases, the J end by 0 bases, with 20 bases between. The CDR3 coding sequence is TGTGCCAGCTCACCCCGACGCGGACGGGTAGGCTCGAACACCGGGGAGCTGTTTTTT. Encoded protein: CASSPRRGRVGSNTGELFF.